This TCR beta chain was retrieved from a study of PD-1 blockade in classical Hodgkin lymphoma. Study overall: Patients were infused with nivolumab 3 mg/kg every 2 weeks. Study outcomes and limitations: For complete responders, baseline diversity was comparable to that of newly diagnosed patients. Undefined causes, possibly disease activity or prior therapy, underlie the repertoire differences.

About this clone: Its target is not known.

V was trimmed by 0 bases and J by 0 bases, leaving 6 bases between them. This CDR3 spans 15 amino acids. From germline, CDR1 is SGHRS and CDR2 YFSETQ. Time point given: cycle 4 day 1 (C4D1), after 6 weeks of nivolumab. All the patients suffered relapse after autologous stem cell transplantation, and brentuximab vedotin exposure differed. Negative magnetic selection isolated CD4+ T cells from thawed PBMCs. Produced via immunoSEQ multiplex PCR; TCRdb's table is partial and in-frame only. The repertoire has 15,000 to 20,000 clones, roughly four fifths of them found once; the top ten carry 2% to 2.5%. The chain couples TRBV5-1 to TRBJ2-2; D not resolved. This sequence was found in a human donor with classical Hodgkin lymphoma. The specimen comprised CD4+ T cells from blood, sampled before the fourth cycle of nivolumab. DNA of the CDR3: TGCGCCAGCAGCTTGGAAGAAGCGAACACCGGGGAGCTGTTTTTT. Amino acid sequence: CASSLEEANTGELFF. The full variable domain, with the rest looked up from reference TRBV5-1 and TRBJ2-2, is KAGVTQTPRYLIKTRGQQVTLSCSPISGHRSVSWYQQTPGQGLQFLFEYFSETQRNKGNFPGRFSGRQFSNSRSEMNVSTLELGDSALYLCASSLEEANTGELFFGEGSRLTVL.